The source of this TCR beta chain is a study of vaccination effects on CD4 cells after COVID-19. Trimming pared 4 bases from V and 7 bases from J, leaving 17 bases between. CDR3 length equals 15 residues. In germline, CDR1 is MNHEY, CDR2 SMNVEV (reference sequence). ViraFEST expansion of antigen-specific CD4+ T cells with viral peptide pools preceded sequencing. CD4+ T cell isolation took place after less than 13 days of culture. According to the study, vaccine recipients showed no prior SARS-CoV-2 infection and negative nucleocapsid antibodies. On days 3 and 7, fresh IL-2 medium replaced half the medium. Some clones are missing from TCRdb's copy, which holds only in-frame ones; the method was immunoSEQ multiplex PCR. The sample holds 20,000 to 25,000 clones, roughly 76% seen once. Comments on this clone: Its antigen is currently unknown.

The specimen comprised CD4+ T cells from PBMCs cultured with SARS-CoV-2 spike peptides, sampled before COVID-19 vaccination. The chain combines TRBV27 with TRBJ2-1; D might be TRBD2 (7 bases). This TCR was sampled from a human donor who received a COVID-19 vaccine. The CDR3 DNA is TGTGCCAGCAGTTGGCTAGCGGCAGGGGAGAATGAGCAGTTCTTC. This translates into CASSWLAAGENEQFF.